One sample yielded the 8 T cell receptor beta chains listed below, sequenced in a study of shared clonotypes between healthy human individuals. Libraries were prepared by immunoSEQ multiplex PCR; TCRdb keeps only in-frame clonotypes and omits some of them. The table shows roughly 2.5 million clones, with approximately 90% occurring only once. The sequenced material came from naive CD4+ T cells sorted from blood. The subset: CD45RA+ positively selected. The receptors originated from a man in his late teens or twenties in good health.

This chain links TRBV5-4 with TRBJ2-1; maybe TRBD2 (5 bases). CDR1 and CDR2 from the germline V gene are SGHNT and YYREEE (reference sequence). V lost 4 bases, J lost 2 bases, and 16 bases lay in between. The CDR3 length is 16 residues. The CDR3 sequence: CASSADGGLTYNEQFF. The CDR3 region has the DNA TGTGCCAGCAGCGCCGACGGCGGGTTAACCTACAATGAGCAGTTCTTC.

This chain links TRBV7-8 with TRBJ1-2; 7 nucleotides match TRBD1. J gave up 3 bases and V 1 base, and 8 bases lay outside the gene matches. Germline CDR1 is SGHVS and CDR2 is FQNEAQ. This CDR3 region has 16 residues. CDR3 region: CASSLGRDSMDYGYTF. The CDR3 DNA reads TGTGCCAGCAGCTTAGGCAGGGACAGTATGGACTATGGCTACACCTTC.

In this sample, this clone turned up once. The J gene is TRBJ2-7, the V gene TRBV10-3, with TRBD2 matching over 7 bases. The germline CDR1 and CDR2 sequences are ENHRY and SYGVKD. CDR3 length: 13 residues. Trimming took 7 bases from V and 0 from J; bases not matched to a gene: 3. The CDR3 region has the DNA TGTGCCATCAAGGCTAGCGGCTCCTACGAGCAGTACTTC. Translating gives CAIKASGSYEQYF.

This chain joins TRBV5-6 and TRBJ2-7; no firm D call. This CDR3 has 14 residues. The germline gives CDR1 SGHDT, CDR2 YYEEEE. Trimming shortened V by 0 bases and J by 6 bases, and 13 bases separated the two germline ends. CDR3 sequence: CASSLVSAVGEQYF. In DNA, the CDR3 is TGTGCCAGCAGCTTGGTTTCGGCGGTGGGCGAGCAGTACTTC.

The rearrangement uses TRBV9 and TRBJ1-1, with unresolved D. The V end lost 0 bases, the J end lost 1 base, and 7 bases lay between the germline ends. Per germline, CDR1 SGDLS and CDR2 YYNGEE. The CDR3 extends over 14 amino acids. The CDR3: CASSVAGTNTEAFF. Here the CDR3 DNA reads TGTGCCAGCAGCGTAGCGGGCACGAACACTGAAGCTTTCTTT. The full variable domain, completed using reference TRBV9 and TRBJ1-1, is DSGVTQTPKHLITATGQRVTLRCSPRSGDLSVYWYQQSLDQGLQFLIQYYNGEERAKGNILERFSAQQFPDLHSELNLSSLELGDSALYFCASSVAGTNTEAFFGQGTRLTVV.

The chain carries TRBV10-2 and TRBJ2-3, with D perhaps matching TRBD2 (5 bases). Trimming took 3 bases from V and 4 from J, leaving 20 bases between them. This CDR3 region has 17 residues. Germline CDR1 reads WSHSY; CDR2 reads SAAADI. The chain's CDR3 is CASSEGSALGGSDTQYF. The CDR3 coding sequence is TGCGCCAGCAGTGAAGGAAGTGCCCTAGGAGGCTCAGATACGCAGTATTTT.

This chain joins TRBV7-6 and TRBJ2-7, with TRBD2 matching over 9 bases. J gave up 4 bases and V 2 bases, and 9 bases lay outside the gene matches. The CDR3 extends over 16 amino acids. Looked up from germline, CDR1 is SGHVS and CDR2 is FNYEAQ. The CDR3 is CASSLSLPTSGYEQYF. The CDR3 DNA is TGTGCCAGCAGCTTATCTCTCCCGACTAGCGGATACGAGCAGTACTTC.

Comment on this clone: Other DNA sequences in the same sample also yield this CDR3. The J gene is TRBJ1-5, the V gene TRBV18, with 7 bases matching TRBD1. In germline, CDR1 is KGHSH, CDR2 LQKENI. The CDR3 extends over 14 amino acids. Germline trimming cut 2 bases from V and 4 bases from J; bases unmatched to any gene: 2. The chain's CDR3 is CASSPDRVNQPQHF. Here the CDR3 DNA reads TGTGCCAGCTCACCAGACAGGGTAAATCAGCCCCAGCATTTT.